The T cell receptor (beta chain) described here comes from a study of a mutant IDH1 vaccine in newly diagnosed glioma. Whole-study context: Sex distribution of treated patients was roughly 60% male and roughly 38% female; mean age was roughly 37 years. Broader study findings: Across multiple MHC alleles, approximately 93% of patients had vaccine-induced responses. With respect to changes in top peripheral T cell clonotypes, pseudoprogression seemed unrelated.

Profiling relied on immunoSEQ multiplex PCR, and the TCRdb table lists in-frame clones only, not all of them. This sample has 60,000 or so clones, with 81% found just once. This clone was observed a single time. What it recognizes is unknown. Germline V gene data show CDR1 as SEHNR and CDR2 as FQNEAQ (reference sequence). Trimming took 5 bases from V and 2 from J, leaving 17 bases between them. This CDR3 has 16 residues. Sample time point: week 23, last vaccination. Vaccinated patients received 300 ug of mutant IDH1 20-mer peptide per dose, with topical imiquimod. The donor cohort comprised cases of new WHO grade 3 or 4 IDH1-mutant, ATRX-lost astrocytoma.

The chain recombines TRBV7-9 with TRBJ2-3; D may be TRBD1 or TRBD2 (5 bases each). The sequencing used PBMCs, collected from a glioma patient whose treatment included an IDH1 peptide vaccine. This clonotype was sampled from a woman between 40 and 55 years old with glioma. Some clones in this sample may be carry-over from other donors' samples. CDR3 loop: CASSPVRTGLTDTQYF. The CDR3, as DNA: TGTGCCAGCAGCCCCGTTAGGACGGGGCTCACAGATACGCAGTATTTT.